This T cell receptor (beta chain) is from a study of CD8 T cells in ankylosing spondylitis. Findings and caveats of the study: Fewer than ten highly homologous variants made up a TCR beta motif that seemed to typify ankylosing spondylitis blood.

Trimming removed 5 bases from V and 3 bases from J, with 14 bases in between. This CDR3 region has 14 residues. From germline, CDR1 is MNHNS and CDR2 SASEGT. This clonotype was counted many times. The antigen remains undetermined. Quantitative molecular-barcoded 5'-RACE generated the TCR beta libraries. One entry per CDR3 protein results from TCRdb running MiXCR on the 5' RACE reads. The sample holds about 460,000 distinct CDR3 sequences, about 5.7% seen once. The sequence derives from a male donor with ankylosing spondylitis. Material for sequencing was blood, either unsorted or a sorted T cell fraction (not recorded which). J is TRBJ2-7 and V is TRBV6-1; maybe TRBD1 (6 bases). CDR3 sequence reads: CASSIRTANYEQYF. CDR3 nucleotide sequence: TGTGCCAGCAGTATCCGGACAGCAAACTACGAGCAGTACTTC.